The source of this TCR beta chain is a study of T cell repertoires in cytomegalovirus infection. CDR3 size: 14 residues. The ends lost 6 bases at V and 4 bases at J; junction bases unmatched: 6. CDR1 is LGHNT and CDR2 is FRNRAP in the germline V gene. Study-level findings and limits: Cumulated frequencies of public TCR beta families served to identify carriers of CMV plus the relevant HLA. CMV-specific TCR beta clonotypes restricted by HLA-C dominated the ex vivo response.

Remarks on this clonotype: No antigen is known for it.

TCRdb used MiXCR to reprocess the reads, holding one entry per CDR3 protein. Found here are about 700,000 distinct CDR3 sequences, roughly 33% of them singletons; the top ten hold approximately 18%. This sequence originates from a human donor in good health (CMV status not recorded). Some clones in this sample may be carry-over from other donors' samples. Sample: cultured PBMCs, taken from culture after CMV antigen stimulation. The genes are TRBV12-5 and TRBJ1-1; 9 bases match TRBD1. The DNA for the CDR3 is TGTGCTAGTGGACACACGGACAGGGGCACTGAAGCTTTCTTT. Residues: CASGHTDRGTEAFF.